Shown below are 12 T cell receptor beta chains from a single sample sequenced in a study of neurological immune-mediated disorders. TCRdb used MiXCR to reprocess the 5' RACE reads, holding one entry per CDR3 protein. Of tens of thousands of distinct CDR3 sequences listed, around 3.9% were seen once; the top ten hold approximately 1.6%. The sequenced sample was PBMCs. These receptors all stem from a young man with multiple sclerosis.

This chain connects TRBV30 to TRBJ1-1; 8 bases are a match to TRBD1. The CDR3 covers 14 residues. Germline trimming cut 1 base from V and 5 bases from J; bases unmatched to any gene: 6. Germline V gene sequence: CDR1 GTSNPN, CDR2 SVGIG (reference sequence). The CDR3 here is CAWSALDRATEAFF. The CDR3 coding sequence is TGTGCCTGGAGTGCCCTGGACAGGGCGACTGAAGCTTTCTTT.

This clonotype was counted ten times or more. The chain employs TRBV7-2 and TRBJ1-6, with 10 bases fitting TRBD1. Trimming removed 5 bases from V and 7 bases from J; junction bases left unmatched: 5. Germline loops: CDR1 SGHTA, CDR2 FQGNSA. The CDR3 totals 15 residues. The CDR3 reads CASSAGQGMNSPLHF. CDR3 DNA sequence: TGTGCCAGCAGCGCGGGACAGGGGATGAATTCACCCCTCCACTTT.

This clonotype was picked up many times. The chain combines TRBV20-1 with TRBJ1-2, with 7 bases matching TRBD1. Losses at the gene ends were 6 bases for V and 7 bases for J; bases not matched to a gene: 11. The CDR3 totals 13 residues. Germline V gene lookup returns CDR1 DFQATT and CDR2 SNEGSKA (reference sequence). The CDR3 reads CSAKETGPRGYTF. CDR3 nucleotides: TGCAGTGCGAAAGAGACAGGGCCTCGTGGCTACACCTTC.

The rearrangement uses TRBV20-1 and TRBJ1-2; TRBD1 is a possible D gene (5 bases). The CDR3 length is 16 residues. Germline lookup yields CDR1 DFQATT and CDR2 SNEGSKA (reference sequence). Trimming removed 6 bases from V and 7 bases from J, with 27 bases in between. The CDR3 region is CSATWGGGLAFGGYTF. The CDR3 region has the DNA TGCAGTGCAACCTGGGGTGGGGGGTTGGCCTTTGGTGGCTACACCTTC.

The genes are TRBV20-1 and TRBJ2-7; TRBD2 matches 7 bases. The junction had 6 bases not matched to a gene; V was cut back by 1 base and J by 3 bases. The CDR3 runs to 14 residues. The germline CDR1 and CDR2 sequences are DFQATT and SNEGSKA (reference sequence). The CDR3 nucleotides read TGCAGTGCTAGAGTACCCAGCGGGAACTACGAGCAGTACTTC. Amino acids: CSARVPSGNYEQYF.

This sequence joins TRBV20-1 and TRBJ2-1, with 7 positions matching TRBD1. CDR3 length equals 15 residues. V trimming: 6 bases; J trimming: 7 bases; junction bases outside the gene matches: 15. Germline V gene sequence: CDR1 DFQATT, CDR2 SNEGSKA (reference sequence). The CDR3 loop reads CSATRQGEIGNEQFF. Written as DNA, the CDR3 is TGCAGTGCGACGAGACAGGGCGAGATTGGAAATGAGCAGTTCTTC.

This clonotype was observed many times. V usage is TRBV20-1 and J usage is TRBJ1-4, with a possible D match to TRBD1 (5 bases). V was cut by 0 bases and J by 7 bases, with 18 bases left in between. Germline CDR1 and CDR2: DFQATT and SNEGSKA (reference sequence). This CDR3 is built from 16 residues. The CDR3 bases are TGCAGTGCTAGAGATCATCATTGGGAGGGGAGTGAAAAACTGTTTTTT. Its translation is CSARDHHWEGSEKLFF.

In its sample, this clonotype was seen many times. The chain uses TRBV7-9 and TRBJ1-3; D is unclear. CDR1 SEHNR and CDR2 FQNEAQ come from the germline V gene (reference sequence). The length of the CDR3 is 13 residues. V lost 7 bases to trimming and J lost 2 bases, with 9 bases between them. CDR3 DNA sequence: TGTGCCAGCATGGCCGGGGCTGGAAACACCATATATTTT. Residues: CASMAGAGNTIYF.

Many counts were recorded for this clonotype. This rearrangement joins TRBV6-5 to TRBJ1-6, with TRBD1 matching over 7 bases. From germline, CDR1 is MNHEY and CDR2 SVGAGI. The trim removed 0 bases at V and 13 bases at J, leaving 15 bases unmatched. CDR3 size: 17 residues. The CDR3 bases are TGTGCCAGCAGTTACTCACAATGGACAGGTACCGAGGTCCCCCTCCACTTT. Residues: CASSYSQWTGTEVPLHF.

This clonotype was seen ten or more times. The rearrangement links TRBV5-1 to TRBJ2-1; D assignment may be TRBD1 or TRBD2 (6 bases each). The germline gives CDR1 SGHRS, CDR2 YFSETQ. CDR3 length: 17 amino acids. V lost 0 bases, J lost 4 bases, and 17 bases lay in between. CDR3 amino acids: CASSLVGGGLPYNEQFF. For the CDR3, the DNA is TGCGCCAGCAGCTTGGTGGGGGGCGGGCTGCCTTACAATGAGCAGTTCTTC.

This clonotype was seen at least ten times. The chain links TRBV5-6 to TRBJ2-5; TRBD1 is a possible D gene (5 bases). The CDR3 consists of 12 residues. V was trimmed by 4 bases and J by 5 bases, leaving 9 bases between them. Per germline, CDR1 SGHDT and CDR2 YYEEEE. The CDR3 protein is CASSGHRETQYF. CDR3 DNA sequence: TGTGCCAGCAGCGGACACAGGGAGACCCAGTACTTC.

This clonotype was counted ten times or more. The chain is built from TRBV7-8 and TRBJ2-1; 10 bases agree with TRBD1. CDR1 and CDR2 (germline): SGHVS, FQNEAQ. The CDR3 has 16 amino acids. Germline trimming cut 1 base from V and 3 bases from J; bases unmatched to any gene: 3. The CDR3 sequence: CASSLGRDRGYNEQFF. CDR3 DNA: TGTGCCAGCAGCTTAGGCCGGGACAGGGGCTACAATGAGCAGTTCTTC.